Below are 17 T cell receptor beta chains sequenced from a single sample in a study of human thymus T cells. Resections obtained during corrective heart surgery supplied the thymus tissue. Generated by immunoSEQ multiplex PCR, the TCRdb table keeps only in-frame clones and is missing some. Seen here are roughly 120,000 clones, around 94% observed once, and the top ten hold around 0.022%. Sequenced material: thymus tissue. All receptors come from a boy in the first two years of life with a congenital heart defect but otherwise immunologically healthy.

This clone was detected only once. The chain has TRBV5-6 and TRBJ1-1, with D perhaps TRBD1 (6 bases). Per the germline V gene, CDR1 is SGHDT and CDR2 is YYEEEE. There are 16 residues in the CDR3. V gave up 4 bases and J gave up 0 bases, with 16 bases separating them. CDR3 sequence reads: CASSPPGATMNTEAFF. CDR3 DNA sequence: TGTGCCAGCAGCCCCCCGGGGGCGACCATGAACACTGAAGCTTTCTTT.

The rearrangement links TRBV9 to TRBJ2-3, with TRBD2 matching 10 bases. V dropped 3 bases and J dropped 0; count of bases not matched to a gene: 10. Germline V gives CDR1 SGDLS, CDR2 YYNGEE. CDR3 length: 18 amino acids. The CDR3 nucleotides read TGTGCCAGCAGCGCTCTAGCGGGGGCCCACCCTAGCACAGATACGCAGTATTTT. Translating it yields CASSALAGAHPSTDTQYF.

The CDR3 spells CASSQLTRAGETQYF. The CDR3 DNA reads as TGCGCCAGCAGCCAACTTACCAGGGCTGGGGAGACCCAGTACTTC. The V and J genes are TRBV4-3 and TRBJ2-5; possible D gene TRBD1, 5 bases. The CDR3 is 15 residues long. V lost 2 bases and J 5 bases, leaving 15 bases between the germline ends. Germline loops: CDR1 LGHNA, CDR2 YSLEER.

The V call is TRBV7-8, the J call TRBJ1-1; 8 nucleotides align to TRBD1. The V gene's germline CDR1 is SGHVS and CDR2 FQNEAQ. CDR3 length: 15 amino acids. V shed 4 bases and J 0 bases; nucleotides not matched to a gene: 4. CDR3 in amino acids: CASSSLTGVNTEAFF. The CDR3, as DNA: TGTGCCAGCAGCTCCCTGACAGGGGTGAACACTGAAGCTTTCTTT.

This rearrangement joins TRBV27 to TRBJ2-3; 14 bases agree with TRBD2. The ends lost 0 bases at V and 5 bases at J; junction bases unmatched: 10. From germline, CDR1 is MNHEY and CDR2 SMNVEV (reference sequence). The CDR3 length is 19 residues. This CDR3 is CASSLSKSGTSGGRDTQYF. In nucleotides, the CDR3 is TGTGCCAGCAGTTTATCCAAATCCGGGACTAGCGGGGGCCGAGATACGCAGTATTTT.

The count of this clone is one. This chain links TRBV7-8 with TRBJ2-2; a possible D gene is TRBD2 (5 bases). Trimming stripped 5 bases from V and 0 bases from J, with 16 bases between. The V gene's germline CDR1 is SGHVS and CDR2 FQNEAQ. The CDR3 consists of 17 residues. CDR3 nucleotide sequence: TGTGCCAGCAGCCCGTCCCCCGGGGAAACGAACACCGGGGAGCTGTTTTTT. Its protein is CASSPSPGETNTGELFF.

The V and J genes are TRBV5-6 and TRBJ1-2; TRBD1 matches at 7 bases. The CDR3 loop spans 17 amino acids. Trimming cost V 3 bases and J 2 bases; bases outside gene matches: 13. Per germline, CDR1 SGHDT and CDR2 YYEEEE. The CDR3 loop reads CASSYGKRRGRNYGYTF. CDR3 DNA: TGTGCCAGCAGCTATGGGAAAAGGAGGGGGCGCAACTATGGCTACACCTTC.

The chain uses TRBV14 and TRBJ2-7, with D possibly matching TRBD1 (5 bases). Trimming took off 0 bases at V and 5 bases at J, with 20 bases between the two ends. This CDR3 is 17 amino acids long. CDR1 and CDR2 (germline): SGHDN, FVKESK. The CDR3 DNA reads TGTGCCAGCAGCCAAGATGTAATAGGGGTAGTACGGGACGAGCAGTACTTC. This gives the protein CASSQDVIGVVRDEQYF.

This clone was observed once. V and J are TRBV6-5 and TRBJ1-1, with unresolved D. Germline loops: CDR1 MNHEY, CDR2 SVGAGI. The CDR3 runs to 13 residues. Trimming shortened V by 6 bases and J by 7 bases, and 15 bases separated the two germline ends. The CDR3 DNA sequence: TGTGCCAGCAGCCACCCCCCCGGTCTTGAAGCTTTCTTT. As protein: CASSHPPGLEAFF.

The J gene is TRBJ2-5, the V gene TRBV4-1, with a possible D match to TRBD2 (7 bases). The CDR3 extends over 15 amino acids. From germline, CDR1 is MGHRA and CDR2 YSYEKL. V was cut by 4 bases and J by 2 bases, with 14 bases left in between. The CDR3 loop is CASSRRGDTQETQYF. The CDR3 DNA is TGCGCCAGCAGCCGTCGGGGGGACACTCAAGAGACCCAGTACTTC.

This chain connects TRBV6-1 to TRBJ2-5; possibly TRBD1 for D (7 bases). There are 14 residues in the CDR3. Trimming took 2 bases from V and 5 from J, leaving 12 bases between them. CDR1 is MNHNS, CDR2 SASEGT, per germline. CDR3 sequence: CASSESRGEETQYF. The CDR3 nucleotides read TGTGCCAGCAGTGAAAGCAGGGGGGAGGAGACCCAGTACTTC.

The rearrangement uses TRBV2 and TRBJ2-1, with D possibly matching TRBD1 (8 bases). This CDR3 comprises 16 residues. Trimming removed 3 bases at V and 5 bases at J, with 17 bases between. Germline V gene lookup returns CDR1 SNHLY and CDR2 FYNNEI. CDR3 DNA: TGTGCCAGCAGTGACGCGACAGGGGCGGGGGACAATGAGCAGTTCTTC. This sequence encodes CASSDATGAGDNEQFF.

The CDR3 is CASSLNQGTTYEQYF. Written as DNA, the CDR3 is TGTGCCAGCAGCTTGAATCAGGGAACTACCTACGAGCAGTACTTC. The V and J genes are TRBV5-4 and TRBJ2-7, with D perhaps matching TRBD1 (5 bases). From germline, CDR1 is SGHNT and CDR2 YYREEE (reference sequence). Trimming took 1 base from V and 2 from J, leaving 13 bases between them. CDR3 length equals 15 residues.

This clone has only one observation. The rearrangement joins TRBV7-9 to TRBJ1-3; 7 bases agree with TRBD1. V dropped 5 bases and J dropped 2; count of bases not matched to a gene: 9. CDR1 SEHNR and CDR2 FQNEAQ come from the germline V gene (reference sequence). CDR3 size: 16 residues. Here the CDR3 reads CASSHDREGPGNTIYF. Here the CDR3 DNA reads TGTGCCAGCAGCCATGACAGGGAAGGACCTGGAAACACCATATATTTT.

This sequence joins TRBV29-1 and TRBJ2-3; 7 nucleotides line up with TRBD1. Unmatched junction bases numbered 10, after V lost 5 bases and J lost 5 bases. Germline values: CDR1 SQVTM, CDR2 ANQGSEA. This CDR3 is built from 14 residues. The CDR3 DNA sequence: TGCAGCGTTAAAAGGGGGCGGCGGAAAGATACGCAGTATTTT. Its translation: CSVKRGRRKDTQYF.

The J gene is TRBJ1-6, the V gene TRBV11-2, with 7 bases aligning to TRBD1. The CDR3 consists of 17 residues. Unmatched junction bases numbered 5, after V lost 3 bases and J lost 0 bases. CDR1 and CDR2 (germline): SGHAT, FQNNGV. The CDR3 reads CASSFRGPSSYNSPLHF. In nucleotides, the CDR3 is TGTGCCAGCAGCTTTAGGGGGCCCAGCTCCTATAATTCACCCCTCCACTTT.

The V and J genes are TRBV11-2 and TRBJ2-5; perhaps D is TRBD1 or TRBD2 (7 bases each). Germline V gene data show CDR1 as SGHAT and CDR2 as FQNNGV. The CDR3 has 16 residues. V was clipped by 2 bases and J by 5 bases, with 18 bases between them. The CDR3 loop reads CASSLNTGEGGETQYF. The CDR3 region has the DNA TGTGCCAGCAGCTTAAACACAGGGGAGGGCGGTGAGACCCAGTACTTC.